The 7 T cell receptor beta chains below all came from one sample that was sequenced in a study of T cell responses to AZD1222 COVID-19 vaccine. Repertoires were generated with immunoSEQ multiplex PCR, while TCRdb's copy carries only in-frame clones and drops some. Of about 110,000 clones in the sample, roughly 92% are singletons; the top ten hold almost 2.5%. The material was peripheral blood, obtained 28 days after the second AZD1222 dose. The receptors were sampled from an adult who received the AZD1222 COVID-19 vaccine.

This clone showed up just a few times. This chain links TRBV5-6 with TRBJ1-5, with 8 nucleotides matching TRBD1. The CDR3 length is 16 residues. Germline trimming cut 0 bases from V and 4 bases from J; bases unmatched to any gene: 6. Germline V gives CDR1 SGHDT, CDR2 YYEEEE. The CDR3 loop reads CASSLGQGAFNQPQHF. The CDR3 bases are TGTGCCAGCAGCTTGGGGCAGGGGGCTTTTAATCAGCCCCAGCATTTT.

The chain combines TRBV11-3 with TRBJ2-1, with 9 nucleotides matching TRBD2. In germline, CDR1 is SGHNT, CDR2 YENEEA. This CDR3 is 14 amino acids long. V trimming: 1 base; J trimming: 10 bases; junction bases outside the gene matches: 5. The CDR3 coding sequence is TGTGCCAGCAGCTTAGGGCTAGCGGGGATGGAGCAGTTCTTC. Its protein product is CASSLGLAGMEQFF. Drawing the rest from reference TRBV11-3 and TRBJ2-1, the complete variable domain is EAGVVQSPRYKIIEKKQPVAFWCNPISGHNTLYWYLQNLGQGPELLIRYENEEAVDDSQLPKDRFSAERLKGVDSTLKIQPAELGDSAVYLCASSLGLAGMEQFFGPGTRLTVL.

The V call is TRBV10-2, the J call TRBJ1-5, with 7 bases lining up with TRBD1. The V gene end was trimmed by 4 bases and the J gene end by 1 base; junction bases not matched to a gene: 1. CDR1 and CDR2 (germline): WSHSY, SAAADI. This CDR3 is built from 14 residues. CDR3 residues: CASSVGGSNQPQHF. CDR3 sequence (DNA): TGCGCCAGCAGTGTAGGGGGCAGCAATCAGCCCCAGCATTTT.

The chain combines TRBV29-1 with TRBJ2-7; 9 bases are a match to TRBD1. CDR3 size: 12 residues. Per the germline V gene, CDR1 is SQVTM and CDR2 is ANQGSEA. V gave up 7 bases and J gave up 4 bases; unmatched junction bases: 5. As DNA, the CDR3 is TGCAGCGGGGGACAGGGTGTGTACGAGCAGTACTTC. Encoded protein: CSGGQGVYEQYF.

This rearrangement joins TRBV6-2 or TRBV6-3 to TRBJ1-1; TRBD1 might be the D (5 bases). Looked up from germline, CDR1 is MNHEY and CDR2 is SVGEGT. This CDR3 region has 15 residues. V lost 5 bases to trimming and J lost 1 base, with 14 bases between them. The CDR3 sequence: CASSAPGRGNTEAFF. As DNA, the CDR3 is TGTGCCAGCAGTGCACCGGGACGGGGGAACACTGAAGCTTTCTTT.

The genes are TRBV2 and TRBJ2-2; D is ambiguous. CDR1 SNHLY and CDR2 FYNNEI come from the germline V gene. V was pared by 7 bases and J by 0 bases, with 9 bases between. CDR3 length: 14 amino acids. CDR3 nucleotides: TGTGCCAGCATTTGGGGAACGAACACCGGGGAGCTGTTTTTT. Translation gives CASIWGTNTGELFF.

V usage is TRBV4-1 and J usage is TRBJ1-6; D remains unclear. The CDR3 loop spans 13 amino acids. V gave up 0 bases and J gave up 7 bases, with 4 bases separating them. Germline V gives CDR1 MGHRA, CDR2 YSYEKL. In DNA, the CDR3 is TGCGCCAGCAGCCAAGAGGGGAATTCACCCCTCCACTTT. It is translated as CASSQEGNSPLHF.